What follows are 16 T cell receptor beta chains derived from one specimen sequenced in a study of CD8+ T cells in alopecia areata (dated by TCRdb to 2017 to 2018). The label giving this sample's time point can be read as: baseline before oral tofacitinib. The library was obtained by the immunoSEQ multiplex PCR assay. For TCR sequencing, RNA was extracted from every sample and reverse transcribed into cDNA to serve as template. TCRdb stores this immuneACCESS table with in-frame sequences only. Part of the clones is absent; in the studies checked, under half of the shortfall reflects unresolved V genes, and no reason is known for the rest. This sample is represented by tens of thousands of clones; approximately 61% of them were singletons. Roughly 18% of the sample is taken by the ten largest. This sample comprised CD8+ T cells sorted from blood, obtained at week 0. The source is a human donor with alopecia areata.

J is TRBJ2-5 and V is TRBV6-5, with 8 bases aligning to TRBD1. Losses at the gene ends were 7 bases for V and 1 base for J; bases not matched to a gene: 8. The CDR3 is 15 residues long. Germline V CDR1 and CDR2: MNHEY, SVGAGI. The CDR3 nucleotides are TGTGCCAGCACATCGACAGGGGATATCCAAGAGACCCAGTACTTC. This sequence encodes CASTSTGDIQETQYF.

The CDR3 reads CASSEEADGGNIQYF. The CDR3, as DNA: TGTGCCAGCAGTGAAGAGGCTGACGGGGGGAACATTCAGTACTTC. The chain joins TRBV6-4 to TRBJ2-4, with TRBD2 matching over 7 bases. J gave up 7 bases and V 3 bases, and 9 bases lay outside the gene matches. Germline CDR1 and CDR2: MRHNA and SNTAGT. The CDR3 is 15 residues long.

The rearrangement uses TRBV7-2 and TRBJ1-4; 7 bases line up with TRBD1. V gave up 2 bases and J gave up 0 bases; unmatched junction bases: 3. Germline CDR1 and CDR2: SGHTA and FQGNSA. The CDR3 is 16 amino acids. In nucleotides, the CDR3 is TGTGCCAGCAGCTTAACAGGGGCAGCAACTAATGAAAAACTGTTTTTT. It encodes CASSLTGAATNEKLFF.

The chain employs TRBV5-1 and TRBJ2-1, with D perhaps assigned TRBD1 or TRBD2 (6 bases each). CDR1 is SGHRS and CDR2 is YFSETQ in the germline V gene. The V and J ends lost 1 base and 8 bases respectively, with 13 bases between them. This CDR3 region has 14 residues. The CDR3 DNA reads as TGCGCCAGCAGCTTGACAGGGAGGTCGGATGAGCAGTTCTTC. Its protein product is CASSLTGRSDEQFF.

This chain uses TRBV29-1 with TRBJ1-1; D is undetermined. The germline V gene has CDR1 SQVTM and CDR2 ANQGSEA. V lost 1 base to trimming and J lost 1 base, with 7 bases between them. CDR3 size: 13 residues. DNA for the CDR3: TGCAGCGTTGAAGTGGCAGCGAACACTGAAGCTTTCTTT. Protein sequence: CSVEVAANTEAFF.

J is TRBJ1-2 and V is TRBV6-6; maybe TRBD1 (6 bases). The CDR3 extends over 14 amino acids. The germline V gene encodes CDR1 MNHNY and CDR2 SVGAGI (reference sequence). With 6 bases removed from V and 8 bases from J, the gap between germline ends came to 19 bases. The CDR3 DNA sequence: TGTGCCAGCAGATTACCATTAACAGGGCAAGGCTACACCTTC. Its protein product is CASRLPLTGQGYTF.

This sequence joins TRBV30 and TRBJ1-2; perhaps TRBD1 as D (6 bases). The CDR3 runs 16 residues. The ends were cut back, 3 bases at V and 8 bases at J, with 25 bases in the middle. Per the germline V gene, CDR1 is GTSNPN and CDR2 is SVGIG (reference sequence). The CDR3 spells CAWSQLRKQGTPGYTF. The CDR3, as DNA: TGTGCCTGGAGCCAACTAAGGAAACAGGGAACACCAGGCTACACCTTC.

This chain connects TRBV7-9 to TRBJ2-7; D not resolved. The ends were cut back, 4 bases at V and 4 bases at J, with 5 bases in the middle. This CDR3 region has 11 residues. Germline CDR1 is SEHNR and CDR2 is FQNEAQ (reference sequence). The CDR3 bases are TGTGCCAGCAGCTCCCGTTACGAGCAGTACTTC. This encodes CASSSRYEQYF.

This clone showed up just a few times. The rearrangement uses TRBV13 and TRBJ2-4; TRBD2 agrees at 7 bases. The CDR3 extends over 15 amino acids. Germline CDR1 reads PRHDT; CDR2 reads FYEKMQ (reference sequence). V lost 3 bases, J lost 6 bases, and 8 bases stayed unmatched. The CDR3 protein is CASSFFTRLANIQYF. The CDR3 DNA reads TGTGCCAGCAGCTTTTTTACCCGACTAGCAAACATTCAGTACTTC. Full variable domain (rest looked up from reference TRBV13 and TRBJ2-4): AAGVIQSPRHLIKEKRETATLKCYPIPRHDTVYWYQQGPGQDPQFLISFYEKMQSDKGSIPDRFSAQQFSDYHSELNMSSLELGDSALYFCASSFFTRLANIQYFGAGTRLSVL.

The J gene is TRBJ1-1, the V gene TRBV6-5, with TRBD1 identical over 9 bases. J gave up 1 base and V 7 bases, and 4 bases lay outside the gene matches. CDR3 size: 14 residues. CDR1 and CDR2 from the germline V gene are MNHEY and SVGAGI. This chain's CDR3 is CASIGQGSNTEAFF. The DNA for the CDR3 is TGTGCCAGCATCGGACAGGGGTCGAACACTGAAGCTTTCTTT.

At least ten counts were recorded for this clone. This chain joins TRBV4-1 and TRBJ2-1; TRBD1 agrees at 9 bases. Germline CDR1 MGHRA, CDR2 YSYEKL. The CDR3 length is 16 residues. The V and J ends lost 2 bases and 5 bases, in that order; junction bases with no gene match: 7. The CDR3 nucleotides read TGCGCCAGCAGCCAATCACAGGGGGCTTCTAACAATGAGCAGTTCTTC. This encodes CASSQSQGASNNEQFF.

This clone was observed a handful of times. The CDR3 DNA reads as TGTGCCAGCAGCTTTGAGGGCTCAGCGACCCAGTACTTC. Its translation: CASSFEGSATQYF. The rearrangement joins TRBV11-2 to TRBJ2-5; TRBD2 might be the D (5 bases). Trimming stripped 3 bases from V and 7 bases from J, with 12 bases between. The CDR3 consists of 13 residues. Germline assignment: CDR1 SGHAT and CDR2 FQNNGV. Complete variable domain (other parts from reference TRBV11-2 and TRBJ2-5): EAGVAQSPRYKIIEKRQSVAFWCNPISGHATLYWYQQILGQGPKLLIQFQNNGVVDDSQLPKDRFSAERLKGVDSTLKIQPAKLEDSAVYLCASSFEGSATQYFGPGTRLLVL.

This clone was seen a few times. The chain links TRBV29-1 to TRBJ2-1; no firm D call. V lost 3 bases and J lost 4, with 13 bases in between. This CDR3 is built from 14 residues. In germline, CDR1 is SQVTM, CDR2 ANQGSEA. In DNA form, the CDR3 reads TGCAGCGTTGAGACGGACCCCGTGTACAATGAGCAGTTCTTC. It yields the protein CSVETDPVYNEQFF.

The rearrangement joins TRBV9 to TRBJ2-1, with 10 nucleotides matching TRBD2. J was trimmed by 4 bases and V by 2 bases; bases with no gene match: 6. Germline lookup yields CDR1 SGDLS and CDR2 YYNGEE. This CDR3 is built from 16 residues. The CDR3 DNA follows: TGTGCCAGCAGCGTCGATGGACTAGCGGTATACAATGAGCAGTTCTTC. Its translation: CASSVDGLAVYNEQFF.

V usage is TRBV11-2 and J usage is TRBJ2-7, with D unresolved. Trimming left V 3 bases short and J 5 bases short, with 8 bases between. Germline V gives CDR1 SGHAT, CDR2 FQNNGV. CDR3 length equals 12 residues. CDR3 sequence (DNA): TGTGCCAGCAGCTTGAGTTTTGACGAGCAGTACTTC. It is translated as CASSLSFDEQYF.

The chain employs TRBV7-9 and TRBJ2-5; a weak D match, TRBD1 (5 bases). CDR1 and CDR2 from the germline V gene are SEHNR and FQNEAQ (reference sequence). The CDR3 runs 15 residues. The V end lost 5 bases, the J end lost 5 bases, and 18 bases lay between the germline ends. CDR3 in DNA: TGTGCCAGCAGCCCTCCGAGGACACTCGGGGAGACCCAGTACTTC. It encodes CASSPPRTLGETQYF.